Listed below are T cell receptor beta chains from one sample, sequenced in a study of CD8 T cells in ankylosing spondylitis. TCRdb re-derived calls from the 5' RACE reads in MiXCR, one entry per CDR3 protein. Altogether 100,000 to 150,000 distinct CDR3 sequences are present, roughly 11% being singletons, with the ten largest covering around 4.1%. Source material: blood, either unsorted or a sorted T cell fraction (not recorded which). Receptor source: a female donor with ankylosing spondylitis or in good health (not recorded which). Each CDR3 is given with its conserved first and last residue.

j_call v_call cdr3_aa
TRBJ2-4 TRBV29-1 CSVQQVYKNIQYF
TRBJ1-2 TRBV20-1 CSVDDRDSYGYTF
TRBJ1-2 TRBV20-1 CSARDGKGVYGYTF
TRBJ2-1 TRBV5-1 CASRRLAGVLNEQFF
TRBJ2-7 TRBV12-3/TRBV12-4 CASSRGGNYEQYF
TRBJ2-1 TRBV7-9 CASSLRAAYNEQFF
TRBJ1-1 TRBV7-9 CASSPTGQYEAFF
TRBJ2-1 TRBV7-2 CASSFSNEQFF
TRBJ2-7 TRBV7-3 CASSLIGAGAAEQYF
TRBJ1-2 TRBV12-3/TRBV12-4 CASSHRQEGYTF
TRBJ2-3 TRBV20-1 CSARGAGLGIDTQYF
TRBJ2-1 TRBV7-3 CASQTSGGLGEQFF
TRBJ2-1 TRBV6-2/TRBV6-3 CASSYRGPAGINEQFF
TRBJ2-7 TRBV5-1 CASSLVPGPDYEQYF
TRBJ2-5 TRBV29-1 CSVVGMGETQYF
TRBJ1-1 TRBV11-2 CASSLSVKGAGRSSRNAFF
TRBJ2-5 TRBV5-6 CASSLPDSRRETQYF
TRBJ2-3 TRBV20-1 CSARVAREGTDTQYF
TRBJ2-1 TRBV18 CASSPRRTEGYNEQFF
TRBJ2-2 TRBV24-1 CATSSASGTNTGELFF
TRBJ2-1 TRBV24-1 CATSPGTSGIDEQFF
TRBJ2-3 TRBV29-1 CSVDSAATDTQYF
TRBJ2-3 TRBV19 CASSIATSGDTQYF
TRBJ2-1 TRBV7-2 CASSLGFGSYNEQFF
TRBJ1-5 TRBV12-3/TRBV12-4 CASRKGVLAQPQHF
TRBJ1-2 TRBV10-3 CASSGTLNGYTF
TRBJ1-4 TRBV4-1 CASSHGAATNEKLFF
TRBJ2-2 TRBV6-1 CASSEAGGLNAGELFF
TRBJ2-3 TRBV5-1 CASSLWGQSTRGDTQYF
TRBJ2-1 TRBV7-9 CASSFSGYNEQFF
TRBJ2-1 TRBV7-6 CASSSGTASYNEQFF
TRBJ2-1 TRBV19 CASTTGANSYNEQFF
TRBJ1-2 TRBV5-1 CASSLSQQYGYTF
TRBJ1-2 TRBV6-5 CASSYSSGSIGYTF
TRBJ2-2 TRBV25-1 CASSGTWEWAGELFF
TRBJ1-2 TRBV5-4 CASSRPGQGALGNGYTF
TRBJ2-2 TRBV21-1 CASSLKDGRAHSNNTGELFF
TRBJ1-1 TRBV5-1 CASSSLQGDEAFF
TRBJ2-2 TRBV3-1 CASSQLYPNTGELFF
TRBJ2-1 TRBV29-1 CSVHRDPPLNEQFF
TRBJ1-5 TRBV2 CASSDPSQPQHF
TRBJ2-1 TRBV7-7 CASSPTGANYNEQFF
TRBJ2-2 TRBV3-1 CASSLGTGELFF
TRBJ2-4 TRBV10-3 CAISESQGLAKNIQYF
TRBJ2-3 TRBV5-1 CASSPTATSTDTHYF
TRBJ2-1 TRBV20-1 CSARALGGPDNEQFF
TRBJ1-2 TRBV28 CASSPTGGGDTF
TRBJ2-1 TRBV5-1 CASSLGSQSYNEQFF
TRBJ2-1 TRBV27 CASSLGTGLDEQFF
TRBJ2-3 TRBV20-1 CSLTSGTTDTQYF
TRBJ1-1 TRBV4-1 CASSQGWGTSLEEAFF
TRBJ1-2 TRBV11-2 CASSLGPGIYGYTF
TRBJ1-1 TRBV20-1 CSALIKNTEAFF
TRBJ1-1 TRBV5-1 CASSGEQGVNTEAFF
TRBJ1-2 TRBV28 CASSPSPDYGDTF
TRBJ1-6 TRBV2 CASNRDRVDSPLHF
TRBJ2-3 TRBV11-2 CASSLRSSGSLGFSTDTQYF